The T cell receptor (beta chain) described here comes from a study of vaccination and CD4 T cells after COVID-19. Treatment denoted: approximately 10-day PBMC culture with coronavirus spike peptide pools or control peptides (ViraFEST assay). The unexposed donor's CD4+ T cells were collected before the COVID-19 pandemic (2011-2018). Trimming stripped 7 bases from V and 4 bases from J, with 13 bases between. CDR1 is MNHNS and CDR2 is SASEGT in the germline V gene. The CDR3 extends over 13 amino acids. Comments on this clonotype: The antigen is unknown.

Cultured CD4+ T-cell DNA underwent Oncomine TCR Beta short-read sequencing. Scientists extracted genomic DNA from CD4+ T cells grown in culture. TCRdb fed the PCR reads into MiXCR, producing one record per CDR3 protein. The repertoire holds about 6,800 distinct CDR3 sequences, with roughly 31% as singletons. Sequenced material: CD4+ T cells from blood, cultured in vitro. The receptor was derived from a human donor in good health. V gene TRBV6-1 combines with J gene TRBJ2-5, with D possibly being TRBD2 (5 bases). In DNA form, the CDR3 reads TGTGCCAGCACCAACCCGGGGATAGAGACCCAGTACTTC. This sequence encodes CASTNPGIETQYF.